These T cell receptor beta chains were read from a single sample in a study of T cells expressing NK-cell markers. TCRdb derives one entry per CDR3 protein from the 5' RACE reads, leaving out DNA. The sample yields over 150,000 distinct CDR3 sequences, of which the top ten take up about 39%. Sequencing was carried out using blood T cells: a sorted CD56 or NKG2C T cell subset, CD4+ or CD8+ T cells, or bulk PBMC T cells (not recorded which). These TCRs come from a woman aged 50 to 65 in good health. CDR3s include the opening cysteine and the closing phenylalanine or tryptophan. Each record gives: V gene, J gene, CDR3 protein.

>TRBV4-1|TRBJ2-1
CASSPVIRAAYNEQFF
>TRBV24-1|TRBJ2-5
CATSDSDETQYF
>TRBV12-3/TRBV12-4|TRBJ2-5
CASSLGQGETTQYF
>TRBV2|TRBJ2-3
CASSGLAGGPNTITDTLQAQYF
>TRBV27|TRBJ1-5
CASSLSVAYQPQHF
>TRBV4-1|TRBJ2-1
CASSQDPGDAYNEQFF
>TRBV4-1|TRBJ1-1
CASSQEGALGAFF
>TRBV23-1|TRBJ2-5
CASSPPWVETQYF
>TRBV2|TRBJ1-2
CANLGVDGYTF
>TRBV2|TRBJ2-7
CATDMVTGGLSYEQYF
>TRBV5-6|TRBJ1-5
CASSTGTNNQPQHF
>TRBV9|TRBJ2-1
CASSPYRGGIEQFF
>TRBV5-4|TRBJ2-7
CASSLSADSYEQYF
>TRBV14|TRBJ1-4
CASSQGTDPRKLFF
>TRBV28|TRBJ1-1
CASRDGVSFFTEAFF
>TRBV23-1|TRBJ2-2
CASSRGQLAGTLINTGELFF
>TRBV2|TRBJ2-3
CARSWGQGRGTDTQYF
>TRBV19|TRBJ2-7
CASSRDLETYEQYF
>TRBV11-2|TRBJ2-6
CASSHRSPSGANVLTF
>TRBV4-1|TRBJ1-1
CASSKQGGEGNAEAFF
>TRBV27|TRBJ2-1
CASSPPYGSYNEQFF
>TRBV6-5|TRBJ2-1
CASSYSSGSGEQFF
>TRBV12-3/TRBV12-4|TRBJ2-1
CASSFGQGFNEQFF
>TRBV29-1|TRBJ2-3
CSGDFGTDTPKYF
>TRBV4-1|TRBJ1-1
CASSQGGSAEAFF
>TRBV20-1|TRBJ2-1
CSARDMMSSYNEQFF